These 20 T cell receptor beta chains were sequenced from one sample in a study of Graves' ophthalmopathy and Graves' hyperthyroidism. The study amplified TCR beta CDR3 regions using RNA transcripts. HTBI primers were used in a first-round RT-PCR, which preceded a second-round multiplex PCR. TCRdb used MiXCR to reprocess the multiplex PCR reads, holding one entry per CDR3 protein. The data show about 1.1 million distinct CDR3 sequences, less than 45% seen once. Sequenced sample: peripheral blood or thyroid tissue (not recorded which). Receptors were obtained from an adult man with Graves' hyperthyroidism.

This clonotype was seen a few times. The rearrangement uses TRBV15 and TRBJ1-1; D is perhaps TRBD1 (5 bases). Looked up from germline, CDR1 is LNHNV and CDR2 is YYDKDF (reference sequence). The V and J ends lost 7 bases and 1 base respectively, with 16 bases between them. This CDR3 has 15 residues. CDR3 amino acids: CATTGVGLRNTEAFF. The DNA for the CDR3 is TGTGCCACCACCGGGGTGGGACTTAGGAACACTGAAGCTTTCTTT.

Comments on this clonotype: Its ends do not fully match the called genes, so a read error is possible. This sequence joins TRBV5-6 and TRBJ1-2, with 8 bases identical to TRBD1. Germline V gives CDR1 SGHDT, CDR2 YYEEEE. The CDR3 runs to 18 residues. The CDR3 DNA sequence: TGTGCCAGCAGGTTGGGAGCGCAGGGGGCAACGACCAACTATGGCTACACCTTC. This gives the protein CASRLGAQGATTNYGYTF.

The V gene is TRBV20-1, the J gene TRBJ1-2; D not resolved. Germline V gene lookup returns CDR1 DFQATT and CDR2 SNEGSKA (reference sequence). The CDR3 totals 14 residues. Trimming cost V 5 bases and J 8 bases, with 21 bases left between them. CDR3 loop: CSAPVGAGRAGYTF. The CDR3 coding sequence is TGCAGTGCTCCAGTGGGTGCGGGTCGTGCCGGCTACACCTTC.

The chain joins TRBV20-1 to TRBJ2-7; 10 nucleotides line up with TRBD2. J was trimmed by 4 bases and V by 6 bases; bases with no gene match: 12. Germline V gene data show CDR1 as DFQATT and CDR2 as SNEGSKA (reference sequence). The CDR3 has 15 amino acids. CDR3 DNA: TGCAGTGCGGAGGCTAGCGGGAGCTCTGGATACGAGCAGTACTTC. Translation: CSAEASGSSGYEQYF.

The DNA for the CDR3 is TGTGCCACCCTGGGACAGGGTAATTTTAAGGGATCACCCCTCCACTTT. Its translation: CATLGQGNFKGSPLHF. V and J are TRBV10-3 and TRBJ1-6; 9 bases line up with TRBD1. CDR3 size: 16 residues. CDR1 and CDR2 (germline): ENHRY, SYGVKD. V trimming: 10 bases; J trimming: 10 bases; junction bases outside the gene matches: 17.

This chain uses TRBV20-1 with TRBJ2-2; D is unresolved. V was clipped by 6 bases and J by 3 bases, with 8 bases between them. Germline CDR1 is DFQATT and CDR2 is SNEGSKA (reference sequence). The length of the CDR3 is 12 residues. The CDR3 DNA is TGCAGTGCGAGACCATACACCGGGGAGCTGTTTTTT. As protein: CSARPYTGELFF.

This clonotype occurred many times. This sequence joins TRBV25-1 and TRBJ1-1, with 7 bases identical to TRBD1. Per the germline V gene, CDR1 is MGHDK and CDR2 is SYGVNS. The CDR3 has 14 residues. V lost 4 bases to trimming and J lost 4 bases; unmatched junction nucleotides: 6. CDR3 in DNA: TGTGCCAGCAGTGTACAGGGGTCGGGCACTGAAGCTTTCTTT. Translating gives CASSVQGSGTEAFF. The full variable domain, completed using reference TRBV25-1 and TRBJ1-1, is EADIYQTPRYLVIGTGKKITLECSQTMGHDKMYWYQQDPGMELHLIHYSYGVNSTEKGDLSSESTVSRIRTEHFPLTLESARPSHTSQYLCASSVQGSGTEAFFGQGTRLTVV.

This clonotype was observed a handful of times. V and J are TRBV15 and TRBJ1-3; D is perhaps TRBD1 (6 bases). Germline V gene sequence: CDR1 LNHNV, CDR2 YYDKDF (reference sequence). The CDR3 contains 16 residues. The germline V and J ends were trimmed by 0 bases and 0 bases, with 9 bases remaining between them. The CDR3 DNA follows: TGTGCCACCAGCAGAGATGGACAGCTCTCTGGAAACACCATATATTTT. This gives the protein CATSRDGQLSGNTIYF.

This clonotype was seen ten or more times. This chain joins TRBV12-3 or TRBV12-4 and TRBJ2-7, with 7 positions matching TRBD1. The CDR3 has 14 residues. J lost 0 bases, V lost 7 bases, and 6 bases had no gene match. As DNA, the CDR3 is TGTGCCAGCACATCCGGGACAGTCTCCTACGAGCAGTACTTC. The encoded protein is CASTSGTVSYEQYF.

CDR3 nucleotides: TGTGCCAGCAGTCCCTGGGGTAGCGGAAGAGGGGGACAAGAGACCCAGTACTTC. This gives the protein CASSPWGSGRGGQETQYF. The V and J genes are TRBV25-1 and TRBJ2-5; either TRBD1 or TRBD2 may fit D (6 bases each). Trimming shortened V by 5 bases and J by 2 bases, and 24 bases separated the two germline ends. CDR3 length: 18 residues. Germline V gene data show CDR1 as MGHDK and CDR2 as SYGVNS.

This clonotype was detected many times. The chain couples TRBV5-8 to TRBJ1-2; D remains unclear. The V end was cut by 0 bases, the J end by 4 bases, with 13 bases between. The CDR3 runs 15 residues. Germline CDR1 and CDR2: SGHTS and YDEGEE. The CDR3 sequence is CASSLEVDPGYGYTF. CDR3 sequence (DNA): TGTGCCAGCAGCTTGGAGGTGGATCCTGGCTATGGCTACACCTTC.

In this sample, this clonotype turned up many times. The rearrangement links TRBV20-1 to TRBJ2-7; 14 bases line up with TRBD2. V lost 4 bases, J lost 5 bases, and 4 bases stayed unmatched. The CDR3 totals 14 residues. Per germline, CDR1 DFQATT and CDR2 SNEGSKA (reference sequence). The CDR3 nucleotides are TGCAGTGCTAACCAGGGACTAGCGGGAGACGAGCAGTACTTC. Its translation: CSANQGLAGDEQYF.

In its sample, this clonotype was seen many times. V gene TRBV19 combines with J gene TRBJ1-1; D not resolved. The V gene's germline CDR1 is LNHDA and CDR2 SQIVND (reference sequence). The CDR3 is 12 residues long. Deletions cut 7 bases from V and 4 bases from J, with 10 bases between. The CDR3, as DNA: TGTGCCAGTACTAGAGGGAGCACTGAAGCTTTCTTT. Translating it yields CASTRGSTEAFF.

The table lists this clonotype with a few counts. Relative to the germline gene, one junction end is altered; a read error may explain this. The DNA of the CDR3 is TGTGCCAGCAGCCAAGTCAGCGGGCTGGGGTCCTACGAGCAGTACTTC. It specifies CASSQVSGLGSYEQYF. J is TRBJ2-7 and V is TRBV10-2; weak D call: TRBD2 (6 bases). The CDR3 is 16 residues long. Germline V lookup: CDR1 WSHSY, CDR2 SAAADI.

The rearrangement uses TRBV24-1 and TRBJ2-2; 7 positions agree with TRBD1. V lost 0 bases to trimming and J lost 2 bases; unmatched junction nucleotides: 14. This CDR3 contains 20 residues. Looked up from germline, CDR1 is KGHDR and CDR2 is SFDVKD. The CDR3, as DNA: TGTGCCACCAGTGATTTGTCTGGGACAGCACGTTCTTCAAACACCGGGGAGCTGTTTTTT. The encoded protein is CATSDLSGTARSSNTGELFF.

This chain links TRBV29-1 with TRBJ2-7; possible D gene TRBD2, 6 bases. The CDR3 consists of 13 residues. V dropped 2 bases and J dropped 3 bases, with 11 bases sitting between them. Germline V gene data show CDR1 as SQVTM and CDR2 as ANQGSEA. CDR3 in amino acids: CSVELGLRYEQYF. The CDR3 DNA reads TGCAGCGTTGAATTGGGACTCCGCTACGAGCAGTACTTC.

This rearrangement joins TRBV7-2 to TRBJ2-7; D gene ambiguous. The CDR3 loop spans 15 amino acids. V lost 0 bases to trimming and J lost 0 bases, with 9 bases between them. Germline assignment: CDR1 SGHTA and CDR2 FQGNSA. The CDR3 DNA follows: TGTGCCAGCAGCTTAGCAGGGCTCTTCTCCTACGAGCAGTACTTC. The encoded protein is CASSLAGLFSYEQYF.

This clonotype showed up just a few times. CDR3: CASSEYRWDTQYF. CDR3 DNA sequence: TGTGCCAGCAGTGAATATCGATGGGATACGCAGTATTTT. The chain links TRBV25-1 to TRBJ2-3; D remains ambiguous. This CDR3 has 13 residues. Per the germline V gene, CDR1 is MGHDK and CDR2 is SYGVNS. V lost 0 bases and J lost 6, with 7 bases in between.

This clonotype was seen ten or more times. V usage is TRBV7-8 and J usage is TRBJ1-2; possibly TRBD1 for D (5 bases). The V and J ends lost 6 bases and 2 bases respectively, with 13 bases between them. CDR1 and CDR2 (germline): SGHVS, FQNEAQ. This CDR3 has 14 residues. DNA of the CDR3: TGTGCCAGCAGTTCGTACGACAGAAACTATGGCTACACCTTC. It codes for CASSSYDRNYGYTF.

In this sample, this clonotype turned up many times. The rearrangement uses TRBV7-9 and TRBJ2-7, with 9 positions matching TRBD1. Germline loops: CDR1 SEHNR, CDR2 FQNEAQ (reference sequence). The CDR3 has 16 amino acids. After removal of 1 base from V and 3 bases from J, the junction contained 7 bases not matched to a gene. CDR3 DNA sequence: TGTGCCAGCAGCTTAGACGCGGGACAGGGATACTACGAGCAGTACTTC. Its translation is CASSLDAGQGYYEQYF.